This T cell receptor (beta chain) was retrieved from a study of OX40 agonist ivuxolimab in advanced cancers. A note on the overall study: The costimulatory receptor OX40 (CD134) was targeted by ivuxolimab, a fully human IgG2 agonistic monoclonal antibody. Intravenous ivuxolimab was administered to patients every 2 weeks at six dose levels: 0.01, 0.1, 0.3, 1.5, 3 and 10 mg/kg. Of the 50 to 55 dose-escalation patients, hepatocellular carcinoma was present in roughly 19, melanoma in around 15, renal cell carcinoma in 9 and head and neck cancer in 9. Partial responses were achieved by three dose-escalation patients, of whom one had hepatocellular carcinoma and two had cutaneous melanoma. In the dose-escalation cohort, nearly 85% of patients were male, and the mean age was 60 years with a range of roughly 20 to 85. The purpose of peripheral TCRbeta sequencing was to test whether ivuxolimab changed TCR sequence diversity and led to clonal T-cell expansion. The paper reports the monotherapy dose-escalation portion (N of about 54 patients) of the phase I ivuxolimab trial. Patients were allowed to have had prior anti-PD-1, anti-PD-L1 or anti-CTLA-4 therapy, and approximately 39% of the dose-escalation patients had been treated with checkpoint inhibitors. The study at large found these results: At doses of 0.1 to 3.0 mg/kg, clonal expansion of both CD4+ and CD8+ T cells in blood was seen between baseline and week 6. Low levels of normalized T-cell clonal expansion were also seen in some patients who did not respond. On average, CD8+ T cells showed more expanded clones than CD4+ T cells after ivuxolimab. Which antigens the clonally expanded peripheral T cells were specific for was not determined. In partial responders in the 0.1-3.0 mg/kg groups, normalized peripheral clonal expansion was found to be among the lowest, especially among CD8+ T cells.

CDR3 length: 16 amino acids, cysteine to phenylalanine. Only the CDR3 DNA stays, 48 bases, in frame from base 1. Germline trimming: 5 bases from V, 5 bases from J; junction bases outside gene matches: 15. Based on the germline V gene, the CDR1 and CDR2 sequences are SGHRS and YFSETQ. The trial excluded patients who had a history of autoimmune disease or were on systemic immunosuppression. Peripheral blood for TCR sequencing was collected from all dose cohorts at baseline, on cycle 4 day 1, and on cycle 7 day 1. Samples were obtained from an open-label, multicenter, first-in-human phase I dose-escalation trial of ivuxolimab. Adults with locally advanced or metastatic melanoma, renal cell carcinoma, hepatocellular carcinoma or head and neck squamous cell carcinoma were enrolled in the trial. Before TCR sequencing, CD4+ and CD8+ T cells were separately sorted from peripheral blood. For sequencing of the TCRbeta CDR3 region, genomic DNA was extracted from the sorted cells. The immunoSEQ Assay was used to sequence the TCRbeta CDR3 regions. Entries here come from immuneACCESS through TCRdb and include only in-frame sequences with V and J called. Some clones fail to appear in such tables; in the studies checked, an unresolved V gene covers under half of the shortfall, and the cause of the remainder is unknown. The sample table shows around 25,000 clones, and 70% to 90% are seen once. Jointly, the top ten make up approximately 16% of the sample.

As to this clone: Its antigen is still unknown. The input lacks base qualities; no much larger clone sits a single base away.

This clonotype was obtained from an adult with an advanced solid tumor such as melanoma, head and neck, liver or kidney cancer. The chain couples TRBV5-1 to TRBJ2-7, with 8 bases aligning to TRBD1. Source: CD4+ or CD8+ T cells sorted from blood, taken in a trial of the OX40 agonist ivuxolimab. The CDR3: CASSHPRQGKKDEQYF. DNA sequence: TGCGCCAGCAGTCACCCGCGACAGGGGAAGAAGGACGAGCAGTACTTC.